The 5 T cell receptor beta chains in this list originate from one sample, sequenced in a study of blood T cell repertoires in COVID-19. Libraries were prepared by immunoSEQ multiplex PCR; TCRdb keeps only in-frame clonotypes and omits some of them. The sample records around 430,000 clones, around nine tenths being singletons. The source material was PBMCs or T cells enriched from blood (not recorded which). The receptors originated from a woman in her fifties or sixties who had recovered from COVID-19.

The chain joins TRBV5-8 to TRBJ2-5; tentative D call: TRBD2 (5 bases). This CDR3 has 13 amino acids. The V and J ends lost 4 bases and 10 bases respectively, with 17 bases between them. Germline CDR1 is SGHTS and CDR2 is YDEGEE. The CDR3 spells CASSGGASANQYF. For the CDR3, the DNA is TGTGCCAGCAGCGGAGGAGCGTCTGCTAACCAGTACTTC.

This chain links TRBV11-2 with TRBJ2-5, with 9 positions matching TRBD1. With V trimmed by 1 base and J by 0 bases, 3 bases remained unmatched. CDR1 is SGHAT and CDR2 is FQNNGV in the germline V gene. The CDR3 extends over 16 amino acids. The CDR3 region has the DNA TGTGCCAGCAGCTTAGGGACAGGGGAGTACCAAGAGACCCAGTACTTC. Its protein is CASSLGTGEYQETQYF. The full variable domain, rest sourced from reference TRBV11-2 and TRBJ2-5, is EAGVAQSPRYKIIEKRQSVAFWCNPISGHATLYWYQQILGQGPKLLIQFQNNGVVDDSQLPKDRFSAERLKGVDSTLKIQPAKLEDSAVYLCASSLGTGEYQETQYFGPGTRLLVL.

The chain carries TRBV7-9 and TRBJ1-6; D gene unclear. CDR3 size: 16 residues. Germline CDR1 and CDR2: SEHNR and FQNEAQ (reference sequence). V dropped 7 bases and J dropped 10 bases, with 23 bases sitting between them. CDR3 residues: CASTIASGRVRSPLHF. The CDR3 DNA is TGTGCCAGCACCATCGCTTCGGGGAGGGTACGGTCACCCCTCCACTTT.

The chain employs TRBV7-6 and TRBJ1-6, with TRBD1 identical over 9 bases. This CDR3 is built from 17 residues. Germline-derived CDR1 and CDR2 are SGHVS and FNYEAQ. V lost 5 bases, J lost 8 bases, and 13 bases stayed unmatched. The CDR3 spells CASSIDTGTGKYSPLHF. The CDR3 DNA reads as TGTGCCAGCAGCATAGACACCGGGACAGGGAAGTATTCACCCCTCCACTTT.

This clone was observed a single time. This same CDR3 is encoded by further DNA sequences in the sample. This chain links TRBV27 with TRBJ1-2; 10 bases match TRBD1. V was clipped by 4 bases and J by 4 bases; unmatched bases: 3. The length of the CDR3 is 14 residues. From germline, CDR1 is MNHEY and CDR2 SMNVEV (reference sequence). CDR3 sequence: CASSSDRGTYGYTF. The CDR3 DNA follows: TGTGCCAGCAGTTCGGACAGGGGGACCTATGGCTACACCTTC.